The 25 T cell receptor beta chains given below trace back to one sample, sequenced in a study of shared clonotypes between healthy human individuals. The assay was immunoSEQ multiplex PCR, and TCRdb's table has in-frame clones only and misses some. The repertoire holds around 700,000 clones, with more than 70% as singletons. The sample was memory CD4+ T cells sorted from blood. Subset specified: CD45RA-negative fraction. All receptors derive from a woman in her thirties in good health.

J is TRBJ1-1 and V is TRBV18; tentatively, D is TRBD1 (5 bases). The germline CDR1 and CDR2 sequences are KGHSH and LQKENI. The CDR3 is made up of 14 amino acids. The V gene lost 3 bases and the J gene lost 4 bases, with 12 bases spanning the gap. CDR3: CASSPTPGGTEAFF. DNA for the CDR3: TGTGCCAGCTCACCGACCCCCGGGGGCACTGAAGCTTTCTTT.

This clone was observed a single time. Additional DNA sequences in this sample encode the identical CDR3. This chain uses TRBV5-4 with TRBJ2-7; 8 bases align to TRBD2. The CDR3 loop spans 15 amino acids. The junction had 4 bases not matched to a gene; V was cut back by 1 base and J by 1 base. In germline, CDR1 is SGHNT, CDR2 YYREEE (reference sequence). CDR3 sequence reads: CASSLSGSLSYEQYF. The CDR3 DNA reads TGTGCCAGCAGCTTGAGCGGGAGCCTTTCCTACGAGCAGTACTTC.

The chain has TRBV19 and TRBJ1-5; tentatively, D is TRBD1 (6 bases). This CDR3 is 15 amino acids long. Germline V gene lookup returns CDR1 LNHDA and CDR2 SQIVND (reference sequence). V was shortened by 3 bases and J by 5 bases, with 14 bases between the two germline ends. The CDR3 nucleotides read TGTGCCAGTAGTATCATGGCACAGGGTCATCAGCCCCAGCATTTT. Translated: CASSIMAQGHQPQHF.

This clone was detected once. CDR3 coding DNA: TGTGCCAGTAAGACCGGGACAGGGTACACCGGGGAGCTGTTTTTT. Protein product: CASKTGTGYTGELFF. V gene TRBV19 combines with J gene TRBJ2-2; 9 nucleotides line up with TRBD1. The junction had 6 bases not matched to a gene; V was cut back by 7 bases and J by 3 bases. Per the germline V gene, CDR1 is LNHDA and CDR2 is SQIVND (reference sequence). This CDR3 spans 15 amino acids.

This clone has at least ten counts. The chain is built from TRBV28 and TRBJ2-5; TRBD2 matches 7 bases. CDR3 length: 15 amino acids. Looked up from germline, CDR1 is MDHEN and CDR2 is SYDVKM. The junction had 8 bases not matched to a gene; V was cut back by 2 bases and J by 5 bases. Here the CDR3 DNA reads TGTGCCAGCAGTTTAGCGGGAGTCGGGAGTGAGACCCAGTACTTC. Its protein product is CASSLAGVGSETQYF.

Written as DNA, the CDR3 is TGTGCCTGGAGTGTACTACGCTCGGGAGGGAACAACATTCAGTACTTC. This codes for CAWSVLRSGGNNIQYF. The chain employs TRBV30 and TRBJ2-4; 8 bases fit TRBD2. Germline assignment: CDR1 GTSNPN and CDR2 SVGIG (reference sequence). The CDR3 sequence is 16 residues long. V gave up 0 bases and J gave up 7 bases; unmatched junction bases: 11. The whole variable domain, remainder taken from reference TRBV30 and TRBJ2-4, is SQTIHQWPATLVQPVGSPLSLECTVEGTSNPNLYWYRQAAGRGLQLLFYSVGIGQISSEVPQNLSASRPQDRQFILSSKKLLLSDSGFYLCAWSVLRSGGNNIQYFGAGTRLSVL.

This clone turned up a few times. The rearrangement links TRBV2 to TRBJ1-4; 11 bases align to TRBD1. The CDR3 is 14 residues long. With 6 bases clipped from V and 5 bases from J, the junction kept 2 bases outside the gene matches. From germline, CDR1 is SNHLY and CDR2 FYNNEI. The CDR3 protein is CASRGTGGNEKLFF. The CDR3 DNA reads TGTGCCAGCAGGGGGACAGGGGGGAATGAAAAACTGTTTTTT.

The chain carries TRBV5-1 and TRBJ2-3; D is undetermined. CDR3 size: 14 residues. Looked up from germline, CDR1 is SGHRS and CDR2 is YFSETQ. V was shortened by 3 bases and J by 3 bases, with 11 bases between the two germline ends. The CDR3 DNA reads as TGCGCCAGCAGCTGGGTATTGAGTACAGATACGCAGTATTTT. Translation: CASSWVLSTDTQYF.

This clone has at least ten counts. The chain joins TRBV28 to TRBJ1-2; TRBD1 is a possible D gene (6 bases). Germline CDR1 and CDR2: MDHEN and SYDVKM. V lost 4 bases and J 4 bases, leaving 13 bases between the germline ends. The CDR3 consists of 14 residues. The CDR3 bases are TGTGCCAGCAGTTACCCCGGAGGGGGCTATGGCTACACCTTC. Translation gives CASSYPGGGYGYTF.

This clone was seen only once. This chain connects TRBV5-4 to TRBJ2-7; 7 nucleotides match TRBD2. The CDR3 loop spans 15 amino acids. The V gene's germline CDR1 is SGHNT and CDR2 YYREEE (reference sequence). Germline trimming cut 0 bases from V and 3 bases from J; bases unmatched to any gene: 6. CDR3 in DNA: TGTGCCAGCAGCTTGGTTGGTGCTAGCGGCTACGAGCAGTACTTC. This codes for CASSLVGASGYEQYF. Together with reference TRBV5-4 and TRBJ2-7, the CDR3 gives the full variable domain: ETGVTQSPTHLIKTRGQQVTLRCSSQSGHNTVSWYQQALGQGPQFIFQYYREEENGRGNFPPRFSGLQFPNYSSELNVNALELDDSALYLCASSLVGASGYEQYFGPGTRLTVT.

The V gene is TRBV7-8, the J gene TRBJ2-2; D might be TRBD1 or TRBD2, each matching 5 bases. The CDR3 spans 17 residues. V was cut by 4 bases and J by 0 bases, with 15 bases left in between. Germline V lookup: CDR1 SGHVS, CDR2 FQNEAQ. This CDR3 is CASSSRGAAANTGELFF. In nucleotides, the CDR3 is TGTGCCAGCAGCTCTAGAGGGGCGGCCGCGAACACCGGGGAGCTGTTTTTT.

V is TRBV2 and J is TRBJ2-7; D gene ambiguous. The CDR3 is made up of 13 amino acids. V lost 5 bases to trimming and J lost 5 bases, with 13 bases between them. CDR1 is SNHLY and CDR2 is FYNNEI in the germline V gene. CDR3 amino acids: CASSRWSPDEQYF. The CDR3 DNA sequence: TGTGCCAGCAGTCGATGGAGCCCCGACGAGCAGTACTTC.

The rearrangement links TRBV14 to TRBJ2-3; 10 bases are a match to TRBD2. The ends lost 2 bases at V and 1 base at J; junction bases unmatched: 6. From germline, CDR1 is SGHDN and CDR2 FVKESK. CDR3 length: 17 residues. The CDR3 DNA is TGTGCCAGCAGCCAATCTAGCGGGAGTTGGGGCACAGATACGCAGTATTTT. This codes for CASSQSSGSWGTDTQYF.

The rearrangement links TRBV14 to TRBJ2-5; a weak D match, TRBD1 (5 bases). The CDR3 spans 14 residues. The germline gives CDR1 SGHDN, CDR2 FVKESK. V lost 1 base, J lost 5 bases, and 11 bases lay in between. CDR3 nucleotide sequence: TGTGCCAGCAGCCAAGGTAGACAGACGGAGACCCAGTACTTC. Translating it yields CASSQGRQTETQYF.

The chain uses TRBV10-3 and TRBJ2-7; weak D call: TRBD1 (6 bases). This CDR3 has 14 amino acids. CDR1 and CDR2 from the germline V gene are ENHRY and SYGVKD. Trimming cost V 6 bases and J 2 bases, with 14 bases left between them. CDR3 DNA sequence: TGTGCCATCAGCCCGGGACAAGAACCCTACGAGCAGTACTTC. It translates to CAISPGQEPYEQYF.

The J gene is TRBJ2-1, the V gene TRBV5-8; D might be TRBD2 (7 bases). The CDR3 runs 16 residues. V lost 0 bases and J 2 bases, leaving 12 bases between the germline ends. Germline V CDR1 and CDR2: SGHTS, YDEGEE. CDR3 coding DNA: TGTGCCAGCAGCTTGGTTCGGGGGGCGACCTACAATGAGCAGTTCTTC. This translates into CASSLVRGATYNEQFF.

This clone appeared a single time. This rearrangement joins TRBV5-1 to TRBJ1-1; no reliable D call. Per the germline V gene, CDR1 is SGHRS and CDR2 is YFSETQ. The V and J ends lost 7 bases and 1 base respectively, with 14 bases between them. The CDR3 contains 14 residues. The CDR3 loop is CASASGPSNTEAFF. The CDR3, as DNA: TGCGCCAGCGCGTCCGGACCTTCGAACACTGAAGCTTTCTTT.

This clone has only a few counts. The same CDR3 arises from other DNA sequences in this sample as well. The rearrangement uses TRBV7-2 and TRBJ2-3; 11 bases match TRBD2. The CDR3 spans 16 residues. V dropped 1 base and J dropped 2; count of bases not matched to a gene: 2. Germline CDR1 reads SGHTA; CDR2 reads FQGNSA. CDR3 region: CASSLGLAGPTDTQYF. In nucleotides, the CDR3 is TGTGCCAGCAGCTTAGGACTAGCGGGACCCACAGATACGCAGTATTTT.

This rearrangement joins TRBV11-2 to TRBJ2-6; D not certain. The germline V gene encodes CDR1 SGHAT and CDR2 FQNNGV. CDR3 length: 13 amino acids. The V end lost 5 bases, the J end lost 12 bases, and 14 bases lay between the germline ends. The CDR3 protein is CASSPQGFGVLTF. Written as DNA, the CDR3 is TGTGCCAGCAGCCCCCAAGGGTTCGGCGTCCTGACTTTC.

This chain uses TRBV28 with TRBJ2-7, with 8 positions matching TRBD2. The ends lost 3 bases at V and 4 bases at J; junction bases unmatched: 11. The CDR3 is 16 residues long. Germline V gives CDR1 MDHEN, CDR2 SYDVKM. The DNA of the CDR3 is TGTGCCAGCAGTTTTGGACTAGCCCTGGTCACGTACGAGCAGTACTTC. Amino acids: CASSFGLALVTYEQYF.

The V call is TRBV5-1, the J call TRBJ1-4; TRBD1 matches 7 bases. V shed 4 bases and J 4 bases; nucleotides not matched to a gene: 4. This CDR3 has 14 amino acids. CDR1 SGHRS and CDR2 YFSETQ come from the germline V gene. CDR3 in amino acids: CASSPGTVNEKLFF. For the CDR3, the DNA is TGCGCCAGCAGCCCGGGGACAGTTAATGAAAAACTGTTTTTT.

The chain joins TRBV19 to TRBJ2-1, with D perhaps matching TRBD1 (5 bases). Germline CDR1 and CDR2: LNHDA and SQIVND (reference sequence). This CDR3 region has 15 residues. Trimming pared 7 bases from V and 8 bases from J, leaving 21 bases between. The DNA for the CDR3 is TGTGCCAGTAACGGCGTCCTGGGAAAAGGGGATGAGCAGTTCTTC. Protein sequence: CASNGVLGKGDEQFF. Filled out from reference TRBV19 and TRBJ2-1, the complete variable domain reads DGGITQSPKYLFRKEGQNVTLSCEQNLNHDAMYWYRQDPGQGLRLIYYSQIVNDFQKGDIAEGYSVSREKKESFPLTVTSAQKNPTAFYLCASNGVLGKGDEQFFGPGTRLTVL.

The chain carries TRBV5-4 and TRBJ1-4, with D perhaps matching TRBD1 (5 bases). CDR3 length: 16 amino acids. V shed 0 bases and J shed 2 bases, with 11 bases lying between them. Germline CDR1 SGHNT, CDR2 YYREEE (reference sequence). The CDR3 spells CASSLGGTRTNEKLFF. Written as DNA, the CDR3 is TGTGCCAGCAGCTTGGGGGGGACTCGGACTAATGAAAAACTGTTTTTT. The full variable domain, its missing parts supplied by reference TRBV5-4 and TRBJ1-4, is ETGVTQSPTHLIKTRGQQVTLRCSSQSGHNTVSWYQQALGQGPQFIFQYYREEENGRGNFPPRFSGLQFPNYSSELNVNALELDDSALYLCASSLGGTRTNEKLFFGSGTQLSVL.

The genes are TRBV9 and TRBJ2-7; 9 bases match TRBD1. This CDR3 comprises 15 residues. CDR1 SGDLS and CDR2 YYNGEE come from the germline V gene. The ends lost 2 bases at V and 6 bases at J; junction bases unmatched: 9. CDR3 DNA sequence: TGTGCCAGCAGCGTCGGGACAGGGCAGAGGGGCGAGCAGTACTTC. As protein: CASSVGTGQRGEQYF.

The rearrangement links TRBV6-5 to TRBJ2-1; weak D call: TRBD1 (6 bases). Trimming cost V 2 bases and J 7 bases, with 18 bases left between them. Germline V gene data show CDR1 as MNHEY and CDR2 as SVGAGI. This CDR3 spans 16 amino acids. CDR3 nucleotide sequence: TGTGCCAGCAGTTACGTGGGACACACCTCCGGGAATGAGCAGTTCTTC. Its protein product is CASSYVGHTSGNEQFF.